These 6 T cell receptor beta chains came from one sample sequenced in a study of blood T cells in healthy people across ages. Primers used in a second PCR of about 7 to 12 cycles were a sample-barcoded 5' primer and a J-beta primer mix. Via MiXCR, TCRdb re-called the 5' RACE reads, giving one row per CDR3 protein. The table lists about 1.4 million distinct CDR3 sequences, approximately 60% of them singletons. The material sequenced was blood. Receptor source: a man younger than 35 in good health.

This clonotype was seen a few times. CDR3 region: CASSAGGGNTEAFF. The CDR3 DNA sequence: TGTGCCAGCAGCGCCGGAGGAGGGAACACTGAAGCTTTCTTT. V is TRBV9 and J is TRBJ1-1, with unresolved D. CDR1 and CDR2 from the germline V gene are SGDLS and YYNGEE. With 3 bases removed from V and 1 base from J, the gap between germline ends came to 10 bases. The CDR3 is 14 amino acids.

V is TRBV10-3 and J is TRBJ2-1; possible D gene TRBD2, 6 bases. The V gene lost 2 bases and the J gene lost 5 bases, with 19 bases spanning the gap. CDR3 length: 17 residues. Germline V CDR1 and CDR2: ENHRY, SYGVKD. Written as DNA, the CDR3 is TGTGCCATCAGTGAGGGACCGCCGGAGGGTCGGGACAATGAGCAGTTCTTC. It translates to CAISEGPPEGRDNEQFF.

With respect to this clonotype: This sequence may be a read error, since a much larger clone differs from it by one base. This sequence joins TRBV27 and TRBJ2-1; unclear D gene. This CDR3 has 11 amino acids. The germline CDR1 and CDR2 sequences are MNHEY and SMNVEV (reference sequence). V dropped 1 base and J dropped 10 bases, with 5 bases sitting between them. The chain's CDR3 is CASSLYEEQFF. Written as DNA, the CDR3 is TGTGCCAGCAGTTTATACGAGGAGCAGTTCTTC.

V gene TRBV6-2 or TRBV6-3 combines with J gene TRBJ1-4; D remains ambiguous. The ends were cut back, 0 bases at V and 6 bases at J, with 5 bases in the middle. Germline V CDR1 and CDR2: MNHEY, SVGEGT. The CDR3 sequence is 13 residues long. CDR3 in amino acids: CASSYSPDEKLFF. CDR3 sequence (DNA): TGTGCCAGCAGTTACTCTCCCGATGAAAAACTGTTTTTT.

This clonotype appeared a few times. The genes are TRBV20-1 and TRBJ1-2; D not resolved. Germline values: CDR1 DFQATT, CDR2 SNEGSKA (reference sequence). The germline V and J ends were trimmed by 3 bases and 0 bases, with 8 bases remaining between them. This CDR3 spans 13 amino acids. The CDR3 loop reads CSASGSTNYGYTF. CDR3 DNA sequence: TGCAGTGCTAGTGGTAGTACTAACTATGGCTACACCTTC.

CDR3 region: CASTRDNNYGYTF. CDR3 DNA sequence: TGTGCCAGCACCCGGGACAATAACTATGGCTACACCTTC. J is TRBJ1-2 and V is TRBV2, with D perhaps matching TRBD1 (6 bases). Germline values: CDR1 SNHLY, CDR2 FYNNEI. V was cut by 7 bases and J by 1 base, with 10 bases left in between. The CDR3 spans 13 residues.